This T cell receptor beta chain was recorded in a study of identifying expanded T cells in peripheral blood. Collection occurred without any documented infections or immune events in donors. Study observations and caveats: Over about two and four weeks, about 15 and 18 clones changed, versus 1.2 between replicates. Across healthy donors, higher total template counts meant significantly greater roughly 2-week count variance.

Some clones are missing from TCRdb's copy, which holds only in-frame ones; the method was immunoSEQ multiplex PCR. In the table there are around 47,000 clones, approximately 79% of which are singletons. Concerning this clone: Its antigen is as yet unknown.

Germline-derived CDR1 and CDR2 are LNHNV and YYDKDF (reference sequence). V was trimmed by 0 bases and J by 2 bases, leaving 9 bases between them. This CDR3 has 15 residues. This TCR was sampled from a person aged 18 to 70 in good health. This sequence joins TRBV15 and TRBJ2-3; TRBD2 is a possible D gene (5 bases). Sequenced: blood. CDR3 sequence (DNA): TGTGCCACCAGCAGAGATTCCGGGATCACAGATACGCAGTATTTT. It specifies CATSRDSGITDTQYF.